This section outlines one T cell receptor beta chain sequence together with its context. Antigen specificity is unknown. Generated by immunoSEQ multiplex PCR, the TCRdb table keeps only in-frame clones and is missing some. The repertoire holds roughly 700,000 clones, with about 90% as singletons. This specimen comes from a study of Ad26.COV2.S vaccination and SARS-CoV-2 variants. Turning to the study itself: COV1001, an Ad26.COV2.S trial, supplied this vaccine-arm donor. The study gave Ad26.COV2.S intramuscularly, once or twice 56 days apart.

General study findings and limits: Reports say spike-specific CD8+ and CD4+ T cell responses covered substantial breadth after vaccination.

In germline, CDR1 is MGHRA, CDR2 YSYEKL. The CDR3 is 15 residues long. V gave up 4 bases and J gave up 6 bases; unmatched junction bases: 10. Regarding treatment: around 19 received Ad26.COV2.S at low or high dose, single or two shots; five or six received placebo; per-sample allocation not given. Material that was analyzed had been drawn on day 63 after the first vaccine or placebo injection. This sample comprised peripheral blood, obtained in a trial of Ad26.COV2.S vaccine versus placebo. This sequence was found in a person aged 18-60 years who received the Ad26.COV2.S COVID-19 vaccine or a placebo. The gene calls are TRBV4-1 and TRBJ2-7, with 9 bases matching TRBD1. The DNA for the CDR3 is TGCGCCAGCAGCCGGGACAGGGCTGTCTTTAGCGAGCAGTACTTC. This sequence encodes CASSRDRAVFSEQYF.